What follows are 23 T cell receptor beta chains derived from one specimen sequenced in a study of cytomegalovirus exposure and HLA in healthy donors (dated by TCRdb to 2015 to 2018). Libraries were made using the immunoSEQ multiplex PCR assay. The table was pulled from immuneACCESS by TCRdb, which kept in-frame rearrangements only. Such tables lose some clones; where checked, under half of the loss comes from unresolved V genes, and the rest has no known cause. The table for this sample lists over 50,000 clones; around 92% of them were counted only once. Of the sample, approximately 5% is held by the ten largest clones. The sample was PBMCs. These receptors all stem from a man aged 18-30 years in good health and CMV-seropositive.

The sample holds one count of this clone. The genes are TRBV29-1 and TRBJ1-2; 9 nucleotides align to TRBD1. This CDR3 is 11 amino acids long. Germline V gene data show CDR1 as SQVTM and CDR2 as ANQGSEA. Germline trimming cut 6 bases from V and 7 bases from J; bases unmatched to any gene: 3. Here the CDR3 DNA reads TGCAGCGTAGCGACAGGGGGTGGCTACACCTTC. Translation gives CSVATGGGYTF.

V gene TRBV10-1 combines with J gene TRBJ1-1, with no clear D. Germline loops: CDR1 WNHNN, CDR2 SYGVQD (reference sequence). This CDR3 spans 14 amino acids. V shed 5 bases and J shed 5 bases, with 15 bases lying between them. The CDR3 reads CASSLRLGGTEAFF. CDR3 in DNA: TGCGCCAGCAGTTTACGACTAGGAGGAACTGAAGCTTTCTTT.

This sequence joins TRBV5-1 and TRBJ2-1; D might be TRBD2 (6 bases). Germline V CDR1 and CDR2: SGHRS, YFSETQ. The CDR3 runs 12 residues. DNA of the CDR3: TGCGACAAGCCGGGAGACTACAATGAGCAGTTCTTC. This encodes CDKPGDYNEQFF.

The V call is TRBV11-3, the J call TRBJ2-2; 7 bases are a match to TRBD1. The CDR3 runs to 14 residues. The germline CDR1 and CDR2 sequences are SGHNT and YENEEA. After removal of 5 bases from V and 5 bases from J, the junction contained 5 bases not matched to a gene. CDR3 DNA: TGTGCCAGCAGCAGGGACAGTTCAACCGGGGAGCTGTTTTTT. Amino acid sequence: CASSRDSSTGELFF.

V usage is TRBV2 and J usage is TRBJ2-3; D is unresolved. The CDR3 loop spans 14 amino acids. Germline-derived CDR1 and CDR2 are SNHLY and FYNNEI. Trimming shortened V by 3 bases and J by 2 bases, and 9 bases separated the two germline ends. CDR3 sequence: CASSEMADTDTQYF. The CDR3 bases are TGTGCCAGCAGTGAGATGGCTGACACAGATACGCAGTATTTT.

The gene calls are TRBV7-9 and TRBJ2-4; unclear D gene. Trimming shortened V by 5 bases and J by 1 base, and 21 bases separated the two germline ends. The V gene's germline CDR1 is SEHNR and CDR2 FQNEAQ (reference sequence). The CDR3 spans 18 residues. The CDR3 DNA sequence: TGTGCCAGCAGCCACTACTCCGATGGATTCTGGGCCAAAAACATTCAGTACTTC. As protein: CASSHYSDGFWAKNIQYF.

The chain joins TRBV5-1 to TRBJ2-7; 7 bases line up with TRBD1. The CDR3 has 15 amino acids. The germline V gene encodes CDR1 SGHRS and CDR2 YFSETQ. V lost 4 bases, J lost 0 bases, and 7 bases stayed unmatched. The CDR3 is CASSRTTGSSYEQYF. DNA for the CDR3: TGCGCCAGCAGCAGAACGACAGGGAGCTCCTACGAGCAGTACTTC.

The V gene is TRBV19, the J gene TRBJ1-4; TRBD1 matches at 9 bases. Germline V gives CDR1 LNHDA, CDR2 SQIVND (reference sequence). V lost 4 bases to trimming and J lost 13 bases; unmatched junction nucleotides: 10. This CDR3 has 14 residues. CDR3 coding DNA: TGTGCCAGTAGTACGACCGGGACAGGGTCGAGACTGTTTTTT. Amino acids: CASSTTGTGSRLFF. Looking up the rest from reference TRBV19 and TRBJ1-4 gives the full variable domain: DGGITQSPKYLFRKEGQNVTLSCEQNLNHDAMYWYRQDPGQGLRLIYYSQIVNDFQKGDIAEGYSVSREKKESFPLTVTSAQKNPTAFYLCASSTTGTGSRLFFGSGTQLSVL.

The V call is TRBV30, the J call TRBJ1-1, with D perhaps TRBD1 (5 bases). CDR1 is GTSNPN and CDR2 is SVGIG in the germline V gene (reference sequence). This CDR3 has 11 amino acids. CDR3 protein: CAYAGGTEAFF. The CDR3 DNA is TGTGCTTACGCGGGGGGCACTGAAGCTTTCTTT.

The chain combines TRBV7-9 with TRBJ1-5, with D unresolved. Trimming stripped 5 bases from V and 8 bases from J, with 13 bases between. This CDR3 is 13 amino acids long. The germline V gene encodes CDR1 SEHNR and CDR2 FQNEAQ (reference sequence). CDR3 sequence reads: CASSPEREEPQHF. CDR3 in DNA: TGTGCCAGCAGCCCCGAACGGGAGGAGCCCCAGCATTTT.

The chain is built from TRBV10-3 and TRBJ2-5; D gene ambiguous. The V end lost 10 bases, the J end lost 2 bases, and 11 bases lay between the germline ends. There are 12 residues in the CDR3. Germline-derived CDR1 and CDR2 are ENHRY and SYGVKD. This CDR3 is CANEQPQETQYF. DNA for the CDR3: TGTGCCAACGAACAACCTCAAGAGACCCAGTACTTC.

This clone showed up just a few times. The chain couples TRBV27 to TRBJ2-1; 11 nucleotides match TRBD2. The CDR3 totals 16 residues. After removal of 1 base from V and 7 bases from J, the junction contained 6 bases not matched to a gene. Germline V gene data show CDR1 as MNHEY and CDR2 as SMNVEV (reference sequence). This CDR3 is CASSLLAGGFWNEQFF. In nucleotides, the CDR3 is TGTGCCAGCAGTTTATTAGCGGGAGGGTTTTGGAATGAGCAGTTCTTC.

V usage is TRBV6-5 and J usage is TRBJ2-7; tentatively, D is TRBD1 (5 bases). The V gene's germline CDR1 is MNHEY and CDR2 SVGAGI. The CDR3 has 12 amino acids. V lost 2 bases to trimming and J lost 4 bases, with 6 bases between them. The DNA for the CDR3 is TGTGCCAGCAGTTACCCAGGGTACGAGCAGTACTTC. Its protein is CASSYPGYEQYF.

This chain connects TRBV25-1 to TRBJ1-1, with TRBD1 identical over 11 bases. CDR1 is MGHDK, CDR2 SYGVNS, per germline. CDR3 size: 13 residues. The ends lost 6 bases at V and 6 bases at J; junction bases unmatched: 3. This CDR3 is CASSQGQGAEAFF. The CDR3 DNA follows: TGTGCCAGCAGCCAGGGACAGGGGGCTGAAGCTTTCTTT.

The V gene is TRBV18, the J gene TRBJ2-7; TRBD2 might be the D (5 bases). Germline V gene data show CDR1 as KGHSH and CDR2 as LQKENI. V lost 6 bases and J lost 7, with 19 bases in between. The CDR3 is 14 residues long. The CDR3 sequence is CASSPNRRGEEQYF. The CDR3 DNA reads TGTGCCAGCTCGCCGAACCGCCGGGGAGAGGAGCAGTACTTC.

V is TRBV27 and J is TRBJ2-7; 10 bases are a match to TRBD1. This CDR3 is 12 amino acids long. Germline CDR1 and CDR2: MNHEY and SMNVEV (reference sequence). CDR3 DNA sequence: TGTGGCACCGGGACAGGGGCCTACGAGCAGTACTTC. Residues: CGTGTGAYEQYF.

V usage is TRBV6-5 and J usage is TRBJ2-1; a weak D match, TRBD2 (7 bases). V shed 11 bases and J shed 9 bases, with 23 bases lying between them. Germline loops: CDR1 MNHEY, CDR2 SVGAGI. The CDR3 spans 14 residues. The CDR3 region is CAVSSGIKGGEQFF. The CDR3 DNA reads as TGTGCCGTGTCTAGCGGTATCAAAGGGGGTGAGCAGTTCTTC.

The chain joins TRBV30 to TRBJ2-1; D perhaps matches TRBD2 (6 bases). Trimming took 3 bases from V and 7 from J, leaving 19 bases between them. CDR1 is GTSNPN and CDR2 is SVGIG in the germline V gene (reference sequence). There are 15 residues in the CDR3. CDR3 DNA: TGTGCCTGGAGCTACCCCCCTGCGGGAAGGAATGAGCAGTTCTTC. It is translated as CAWSYPPAGRNEQFF.

This chain links TRBV6-5 with TRBJ2-6; perhaps TRBD1 as D (5 bases). The CDR3 totals 15 residues. The germline V gene has CDR1 MNHEY and CDR2 SVGAGI. V dropped 6 bases and J dropped 3 bases, with 12 bases sitting between them. This CDR3 is CASSYVGVGANVLTF. In DNA form, the CDR3 reads TGTGCCAGCAGCTATGTAGGGGTTGGGGCCAACGTCCTGACTTTC.

CDR3 bases: TGTGCCAGCAGCATGACAGGGGTGGGTGGCTACACCTTC. It yields the protein CASSMTGVGGYTF. The V and J genes are TRBV7-3 and TRBJ1-2, with 8 bases matching TRBD1. CDR1 and CDR2 from the germline V gene are SGHTA and FQGTGA. V lost 5 bases, J lost 7 bases, and 6 bases stayed unmatched. The CDR3 extends over 13 amino acids.

This chain connects TRBV30 to TRBJ1-5; the match to TRBD1 covers 11 bases. Germline CDR1 reads GTSNPN; CDR2 reads SVGIG (reference sequence). There are 16 residues in the CDR3. V lost 3 bases and J lost 7; bases outside the gene matches: 11. CDR3 protein: CAWSPTGTGGYQPQHF. The CDR3 coding sequence is TGTGCCTGGAGCCCAACCGGGACAGGGGGTTACCAGCCCCAGCATTTT.

The chain has TRBV6-6 and TRBJ2-7; 9 bases match TRBD2. Germline trimming cut 4 bases from V and 5 bases from J; bases unmatched to any gene: 6. CDR3 size: 14 residues. The germline V gene encodes CDR1 MNHNY and CDR2 SVGAGI (reference sequence). The CDR3 DNA reads as TGTGCCAGCAGTTCCGGGACTAGCAACCACGAGCAGTACTTC. This gives the protein CASSSGTSNHEQYF.

The J gene is TRBJ1-5, the V gene TRBV28; D gene uncertain. Germline CDR1 MDHEN, CDR2 SYDVKM. Trimming took off 4 bases at V and 9 bases at J, with 19 bases between the two ends. CDR3 length: 15 amino acids. CDR3 residues: CASSSGRGGRRPQHF. In DNA form, the CDR3 reads TGTGCCAGCAGTTCAGGTCGAGGAGGTAGACGGCCCCAGCATTTT.